This T cell receptor beta chain was identified in a study of blood T cell repertoires in COVID-19. Overall study: Sample material is recorded as cDNA or gDNA derived from T cells, B-cell-depleted T cells, or PBMCs.

Seattle patients were enrolled while actively infected and followed longitudinally. The V and J ends lost 2 bases and 0 bases respectively, with 8 bases between them. Germline CDR1 and CDR2: LNHDA and SQIVND (reference sequence). This CDR3 has 15 amino acids. Only in-frame clones appear in the TCRdb table, and some are missing; sequencing was by immunoSEQ multiplex PCR. The repertoire has 90,000 to 100,000 clones, about nine tenths of them found once; the top ten carry roughly 5.1%. The origin of this receptor is a man aged 60 to 69 with COVID-19, enrolled during active disease. The chain employs TRBV19 and TRBJ2-1; TRBD2 is a possible D gene (6 bases). The source material was peripheral blood. The CDR3 DNA reads TGTGCCAGTAGTATATCTAGCGACTCCTACAATGAGCAGTTCTTC. Its translation is CASSISSDSYNEQFF.